The next 17 T cell receptor beta chains were all read from a single sample in a study of CD8 T cells in ankylosing spondylitis (dated by TCRdb to 2016 to 2017). Library preparation was by 5' RACE. Data came from an Illumina HiSeq 2500. TCRdb passed the public sequencing reads through fastp at Q25 and MiXCR, retaining productive beta sequences. Every entry covers one CDR3 protein and lists the most common genes and DNA from its rows. The sample records about 130,000 distinct CDR3 sequences, 7% of which are singletons. Together, the top ten hold 12% of the sample. The sequenced sample consisted of blood, either unsorted or a sorted T cell fraction (not recorded which). Every receptor here comes from a male donor with ankylosing spondylitis or in good health (not recorded which).

This clonotype has ten or more counts. The chain recombines TRBV20-1 with TRBJ2-1; TRBD2 matches at 14 bases. The CDR3 totals 18 residues. Germline assignment: CDR1 DFQATT and CDR2 SNEGSKA (reference sequence). V shed 6 bases, J shed 7 bases, and the junction held 17 bases outside the gene matches. The CDR3, as DNA: TGCAGTGCCCACCAGTTTGGACTAGCGGGGGGTATAGCGAATGAGCAGTTCTTC. Residues: CSAHQFGLAGGIANEQFF.

This clonotype was seen repeatedly, ten times or more. The rearrangement links TRBV20-1 to TRBJ2-2; D gene unclear. The V gene lost 3 bases and the J gene lost 6 bases, with 11 bases spanning the gap. The length of the CDR3 is 13 residues. Germline values: CDR1 DFQATT, CDR2 SNEGSKA (reference sequence). The CDR3 coding sequence is TGCAGTGCTAGCAGTTCCCTCCCCGGGGAGCTGTTTTTT. Amino acid sequence: CSASSSLPGELFF.

This clonotype has a count of ten or more. The chain carries TRBV20-1 and TRBJ1-5; D call uncertain. Germline lookup yields CDR1 DFQATT and CDR2 SNEGSKA (reference sequence). The V and J ends lost 1 base and 11 bases respectively, with 15 bases between them. The CDR3 spans 13 residues. This CDR3 is CSARVALPPAQHF. CDR3 nucleotides: TGCAGTGCTAGAGTAGCCCTTCCGCCGGCCCAGCATTTT.

This clonotype was recorded many times. CDR3 amino acids: CSAEYRAPYNEQFF. The CDR3 nucleotides read TGCAGTGCTGAATACAGGGCCCCCTACAATGAGCAGTTCTTC. The rearrangement links TRBV20-1 to TRBJ2-1, with D tentatively TRBD1 (6 bases). Between the trimmed V and J ends, which lost 5 bases and 2 bases, there was a span of 13 bases. CDR1 and CDR2 from the germline V gene are DFQATT and SNEGSKA (reference sequence). CDR3 length: 14 amino acids.

This clonotype was counted many times. This chain connects TRBV18 to TRBJ2-4; D call uncertain. The CDR3 extends over 16 amino acids. Between the trimmed V and J ends, which lost 2 bases and 0 bases, there was a span of 11 bases. The V gene's germline CDR1 is KGHSH and CDR2 LQKENI. CDR3 sequence (DNA): TGTGCCAGCTCACCAAGTTCACGGTTAGCCAAAAACATTCAGTACTTC. Translated: CASSPSSRLAKNIQYF. Full variable domain (outside the CDR3, taken from reference TRBV18 and TRBJ2-4): NAGVMQNPRHLVRRRGQEARLRCSPMKGHSHVYWYRQLPEEGLKFMVYLQKENIIDESGMPKERFSAEFPKEGPSILRIQQVVRGDSAAYFCASSPSSRLAKNIQYFGAGTRLSVL.

This clonotype was seen many times. The chain has TRBV6-2 or TRBV6-3 and TRBJ2-7; tentatively, D is TRBD2 (6 bases). The length of the CDR3 is 15 residues. V was trimmed by 5 bases and J by 2 bases, leaving 16 bases between them. Germline loops: CDR1 MNHEY, CDR2 SVGEGT. The DNA of the CDR3 is TGTGCCAGCAGTCTTCTAGCGCCCGCCCCCTACGAGCAGTACTTC. Its translation is CASSLLAPAPYEQYF.

This clonotype was seen at least ten times. This sequence joins TRBV27 and TRBJ2-3, with D possibly TRBD1 on 6 matching bases. Between the trimmed V and J ends, which lost 4 bases and 8 bases, there was a span of 13 bases. Germline CDR1 is MNHEY and CDR2 is SMNVEV (reference sequence). There are 13 residues in the CDR3. CDR3 nucleotides: TGTGCCAGCAGTTCTACAGGGTCAAGTACGCAGTATTTT. Its translation is CASSSTGSSTQYF.

At least ten counts were recorded for this clonotype. The V gene is TRBV7-9, the J gene TRBJ2-5; 14 bases are a match to TRBD2. The length of the CDR3 is 16 residues. V lost 3 bases and J lost 5; bases outside the gene matches: 5. From germline, CDR1 is SEHNR and CDR2 FQNEAQ (reference sequence). This CDR3 reads CASSLTSGRARETQYF. The CDR3 nucleotides read TGTGCCAGCAGCTTGACTAGCGGGAGGGCCCGGGAGACCCAGTACTTC.

This clonotype showed up many times. The rearrangement joins TRBV7-2 to TRBJ2-7; D might be TRBD1 or TRBD2, each matching 6 bases. The germline V and J ends were trimmed by 5 bases and 5 bases, with 19 bases remaining between them. CDR1 is SGHTA, CDR2 FQGNSA, per germline. This CDR3 region has 15 residues. The CDR3 spells CASSPRRGGLNEQYF. CDR3 DNA: TGTGCCAGCAGCCCTAGAAGAGGGGGGCTCAACGAGCAGTACTTC.

Ten or more counts support this clonotype. The V and J genes are TRBV24-1 and TRBJ2-1; no reliable D call. The CDR3 spans 16 residues. Germline V gene data show CDR1 as KGHDR and CDR2 as SFDVKD. The V gene lost 4 bases and the J gene lost 6 bases, with 18 bases spanning the gap. The DNA of the CDR3 is TGTGCCACCAGTGACCGCTACAATGGACCAGGCAATGAGCAGTTCTTC. Encoded protein: CATSDRYNGPGNEQFF.

In its sample, this clonotype was seen many times. For the CDR3, the DNA is TGCAGCGGTACAGGGTCCGGGGAGCTGTTTTTT. Translated: CSGTGSGELFF. This rearrangement joins TRBV29-1 to TRBJ2-2; maybe TRBD1 (6 bases). CDR3 length: 11 amino acids. Between the trimmed V and J ends, which lost 7 bases and 6 bases, there was a span of 9 bases. Per the germline V gene, CDR1 is SQVTM and CDR2 is ANQGSEA.

With regard to this clonotype: This clone may be a read error of a much larger clone one base away. Here the CDR3 DNA reads TGTGCCAGCCCTTTAAATGAAAAACTGTTTTTT. It is translated as CASPLNEKLFF. The V and J genes are TRBV12-3 or TRBV12-4 and TRBJ1-4; D gene unclear. The CDR3 loop spans 11 amino acids. Trimming took 8 bases from V and 5 from J, leaving 6 bases between them.

This clonotype has at least ten counts. This chain links TRBV2 with TRBJ1-4; D not resolved. Trimming pared 3 bases from V and 7 bases from J, leaving 3 bases between. Per germline, CDR1 SNHLY and CDR2 FYNNEI. This CDR3 has 11 amino acids. This CDR3 is CASSDGEKLFF. For the CDR3, the DNA is TGTGCCAGCAGTGATGGTGAAAAACTGTTTTTT.

This clonotype has ten or more counts. The DNA of the CDR3 is TGCGCCAGCAGCTTGTGGGGGAGCGAGAATTCACCCCTCCACTTT. Amino acid sequence: CASSLWGSENSPLHF. V gene TRBV5-1 combines with J gene TRBJ1-6, with a weak D call TRBD1 (5 bases). V lost 1 base and J lost 7, with 12 bases in between. The length of the CDR3 is 15 residues. In germline, CDR1 is SGHRS, CDR2 YFSETQ.

This clonotype came up many times. The rearrangement uses TRBV5-1 and TRBJ2-1; 8 bases line up with TRBD1. This CDR3 region has 13 residues. CDR1 is SGHRS and CDR2 is YFSETQ in the germline V gene. After removal of 4 bases from V and 7 bases from J, the junction contained 4 bases not matched to a gene. The CDR3, as DNA: TGCGCCAGCAGCCAAGGACAGGGTAATGAGCAGTTCTTC. It translates to CASSQGQGNEQFF.

This clonotype has only a few counts. V and J are TRBV10-3 and TRBJ2-1; 12 positions agree with TRBD2. Germline V gene sequence: CDR1 ENHRY, CDR2 SYGVKD. This CDR3 has 18 amino acids. The V and J ends lost 4 bases and 2 bases, in that order; junction bases with no gene match: 9. CDR3 sequence reads: CAISGSSGGAYAYNEQFF. DNA of the CDR3: TGTGCCATCAGTGGATCTAGCGGGGGGGCCTACGCCTACAATGAGCAGTTCTTC.

This clonotype was counted many times. The genes are TRBV2 and TRBJ1-2; the D is unclear. From germline, CDR1 is SNHLY and CDR2 FYNNEI. The V gene lost 2 bases and the J gene lost 2 bases, with 12 bases spanning the gap. The CDR3 covers 15 residues. CDR3 loop: CASSETHEVNYGYTF. DNA of the CDR3: TGTGCCAGCAGTGAAACACACGAAGTGAACTATGGCTACACCTTC.